Each of the 30 T cell receptor beta chains below was sequenced from the same sample in a study of CD8 T cells in Susac syndrome. The RNA input was roughly 0.45 to 1 ug, and it was reverse transcribed with random hexamers. A single record per CDR3 protein comes from TCRdb applying MiXCR to the immunoSEQ multiplex PCR reads. The sample includes about 300,000 distinct CDR3 sequences, almost 85% seen only once; the top ten take 0.21%. Sample: CD8+ T cells from PBMCs. These receptors all stem from a human donor with multiple sclerosis.

The chain recombines TRBV12-3 or TRBV12-4 with TRBJ1-1; 8 nucleotides line up with TRBD1. This CDR3 region has 22 residues. V shed 2 bases, J shed 0 bases, and the junction held 23 bases outside the gene matches. The CDR3 DNA is TGTGCCAGCAGTTTACCCCCTACCAGGGACCGGGGCAGGGGGCTTATGAACACTGAAGCTTTCTTT. It specifies CASSLPPTRDRGRGLMNTEAFF.

The V call is TRBV30, the J call TRBJ2-7; the match to TRBD1 covers 9 bases. This CDR3 is 17 amino acids long. V was pared by 2 bases and J by 3 bases, with 14 bases of the junction left unmatched. From germline, CDR1 is GTSNPN and CDR2 SVGIG (reference sequence). The CDR3 region has the DNA TGTGCCTGGAGTCAGTTCTGGGACAGGGTGGGGGGCTACGAGCAGTACTTC. It codes for CAWSQFWDRVGGYEQYF. Full variable domain (outside the CDR3, taken from reference TRBV30 and TRBJ2-7): SQTIHQWPATLVQPVGSPLSLECTVEGTSNPNLYWYRQAAGRGLQLLFYSVGIGQISSEVPQNLSASRPQDRQFILSSKKLLLSDSGFYLCAWSQFWDRVGGYEQYFGPGTRLTVT.

The chain joins TRBV30 to TRBJ1-1; D gene ambiguous. Trimming removed 7 bases at V and 1 base at J, with 10 bases between. Germline loops: CDR1 GTSNPN, CDR2 SVGIG (reference sequence). This CDR3 region has 12 residues. The CDR3 protein is CASPGENTEAFF. The CDR3 region has the DNA TGTGCCTCGCCCGGGGAGAACACTGAAGCTTTCTTT.

The J gene is TRBJ2-7, the V gene TRBV29-1; TRBD1 is a possible D gene (5 bases). Germline CDR1 is SQVTM and CDR2 is ANQGSEA. The V end was cut by 4 bases, the J end by 3 bases, with 13 bases between. The CDR3 extends over 13 amino acids. The CDR3 region is CSVVGQTRYEQYF. The CDR3 bases are TGCAGCGTTGTGGGGCAGACCCGCTACGAGCAGTACTTC.

The V gene is TRBV20-1, the J gene TRBJ1-6, with a weak D call TRBD1 (6 bases). The germline CDR1 and CDR2 sequences are DFQATT and SNEGSKA (reference sequence). This CDR3 has 15 residues. V was trimmed by 6 bases and J by 6 bases, leaving 18 bases between them. DNA of the CDR3: TGCAGTGCCACCTATCGGGCAGGGGCTAATTCACCCCTCCACTTT. It yields the protein CSATYRAGANSPLHF.

This clonotype was found a few times. V gene TRBV27 combines with J gene TRBJ2-1; no definite D call. The ends were cut back, 0 bases at V and 3 bases at J, with 3 bases in the middle. Germline values: CDR1 MNHEY, CDR2 SMNVEV (reference sequence). The CDR3 contains 13 residues. CDR3 residues: CASSLSDYNEQFF. CDR3 DNA sequence: TGTGCCAGCAGTTTATCCGACTACAATGAGCAGTTCTTC.

The genes are TRBV6-2 or TRBV6-3 and TRBJ2-2; D is ambiguous. The ends were cut back, 0 bases at V and 2 bases at J, with 7 bases in the middle. The germline V gene encodes CDR1 MNHEY and CDR2 SVGEGT. This CDR3 has 15 residues. The CDR3 protein is CASSYSSTNTGELFF. In DNA form, the CDR3 reads TGTGCCAGCAGTTACTCGAGCACTAACACCGGGGAGCTGTTTTTT.

The CDR3 DNA follows: TGCAGTGCTGCGACAGGGGAGATTAGCAATCAGCCCCAGCATTTT. This encodes CSAATGEISNQPQHF. This sequence joins TRBV20-1 and TRBJ1-5; 8 bases agree with TRBD1. The CDR3 consists of 15 residues. Germline V CDR1 and CDR2: DFQATT, SNEGSKA (reference sequence). V lost 5 bases, J lost 0 bases, and 6 bases stayed unmatched.

The chain has TRBV13 and TRBJ2-5; no definite D call. The V end was cut by 1 base, the J end by 3 bases, with 9 bases between. CDR1 is PRHDT and CDR2 is FYEKMQ in the germline V gene (reference sequence). The CDR3 totals 14 residues. In DNA, the CDR3 is TGTGCCAGCAGCTTAGAAAGCAGGAAAGAGACCCAGTACTTC. It translates to CASSLESRKETQYF.

The chain combines TRBV15 with TRBJ2-3; 7 positions match TRBD1. The V segment lost 7 bases and the J segment 1 base; nucleotides outside the gene matches: 8. Germline assignment: CDR1 LNHNV and CDR2 YYDKDF (reference sequence). The CDR3 runs 15 residues. CDR3 sequence reads: CATTRTGARTDTQYF. The DNA of the CDR3 is TGTGCCACCACCCGAACAGGGGCTCGCACAGATACGCAGTATTTT.

The chain recombines TRBV7-3 with TRBJ2-5, with 8 positions matching TRBD2. Looked up from germline, CDR1 is SGHTA and CDR2 is FQGTGA. The V segment lost 2 bases and the J segment 5 bases; nucleotides outside the gene matches: 13. The CDR3 loop spans 17 amino acids. This CDR3 is CASSLEGSGSPTETQYF. In DNA form, the CDR3 reads TGTGCCAGCAGCTTAGAAGGGAGCGGGAGTCCCACCGAGACCCAGTACTTC.

This clonotype was detected a few times. CDR3 amino acids: CATSRDRGGGYEQYF. The CDR3 DNA is TGTGCCACCAGCAGAGACCGGGGAGGCGGCTACGAGCAGTACTTC. The chain combines TRBV15 with TRBJ2-7, with a tentative D call TRBD2 (6 bases). V was clipped by 0 bases and J by 3 bases, with 12 bases between them. This CDR3 spans 15 amino acids. CDR1 LNHNV and CDR2 YYDKDF come from the germline V gene (reference sequence).

Only one count was recorded for this clonotype. The rearrangement links TRBV19 to TRBJ1-2, with D perhaps matching TRBD1 (5 bases). CDR3 size: 16 residues. Trimming pared 0 bases from V and 4 bases from J, leaving 15 bases between. Per germline, CDR1 LNHDA and CDR2 SQIVND (reference sequence). The CDR3 DNA is TGTGCCAGTAGTATAGATCGGGAAGGGACTTCCTATGGCTACACCTTC. It specifies CASSIDREGTSYGYTF.

V is TRBV27 and J is TRBJ2-7; D gene unclear. CDR3 length: 15 residues. V was cut by 2 bases and J by 4 bases, with 15 bases left in between. CDR1 MNHEY and CDR2 SMNVEV come from the germline V gene (reference sequence). The CDR3 bases are TGTGCCAGCAGTTTAGGTTTGGGTTACGGTTACGAGCAGTACTTC. Translation gives CASSLGLGYGYEQYF.

The gene calls are TRBV23-1 and TRBJ1-5; 7 nucleotides match TRBD1. TRBV23-1 is recorded as an ORF, its role being uncertain. Trimming cost V 4 bases and J 3 bases; bases outside gene matches: 6. The CDR3 contains 15 residues. DNA for the CDR3: TGCGCCAGCAGTCTAGACAGGGTTTTCAATCAGCCCCAGCATTTT. It translates to CASSLDRVFNQPQHF.

J is TRBJ2-7 and V is TRBV24-1; 13 bases are a match to TRBD2. After removal of 3 bases from V and 5 bases from J, the junction contained 6 bases not matched to a gene. The CDR3 totals 16 residues. Germline CDR1 reads KGHDR; CDR2 reads SFDVKD. DNA for the CDR3: TGTGCCACCAGTGATAGGACTAGCGGGAGAAACGACGAGCAGTACTTC. Amino acids: CATSDRTSGRNDEQYF.

This chain joins TRBV29-1 and TRBJ2-7; weak D call: TRBD2 (5 bases). The CDR3 is 12 residues long. CDR1 is SQVTM and CDR2 is ANQGSEA in the germline V gene. Trimming cost V 3 bases and J 0 bases, with 6 bases left between them. The CDR3 sequence: CSVEEASYEQYF. The CDR3 DNA reads as TGCAGCGTTGAGGAGGCCTCCTACGAGCAGTACTTC.

The gene calls are TRBV28 and TRBJ1-5; D gene ambiguous. Trimming left V 4 bases short and J 5 bases short, with 3 bases between. CDR3 length equals 11 residues. Germline CDR1 is MDHEN and CDR2 is SYDVKM. Written as DNA, the CDR3 is TGTGCCAGCAGTTGGGATCAGCCCCAGCATTTT. Translating it yields CASSWDQPQHF.

This clonotype appeared once. This chain joins TRBV19 and TRBJ1-1; D remains unclear. This CDR3 region has 13 residues. Trimming took off 1 base at V and 1 base at J, with 4 bases between the two ends. The germline V gene has CDR1 LNHDA and CDR2 SQIVND (reference sequence). CDR3 bases: TGTGCCAGTAGTATAGCGCAGAACACTGAAGCTTTCTTT. Amino acid sequence: CASSIAQNTEAFF. Based on the CDR3 plus reference TRBV19 and TRBJ1-1, the full variable domain is DGGITQSPKYLFRKEGQNVTLSCEQNLNHDAMYWYRQDPGQGLRLIYYSQIVNDFQKGDIAEGYSVSREKKESFPLTVTSAQKNPTAFYLCASSIAQNTEAFFGQGTRLTVV.

The V and J genes are TRBV4-3 and TRBJ2-7; D unclear. The V end was cut by 1 base, the J end by 3 bases, with 10 bases between. The length of the CDR3 is 14 residues. The V gene's germline CDR1 is LGHNA and CDR2 YSLEER. The CDR3 DNA reads TGCGCCAGCAGCCAAGCCCCAGGAAACTACGAGCAGTACTTC. It specifies CASSQAPGNYEQYF.

The genes are TRBV12-3 or TRBV12-4 and TRBJ2-1, with 8 bases that match TRBD2. This CDR3 is 15 amino acids long. V lost 4 bases and J lost 3; bases outside the gene matches: 5. DNA of the CDR3: TGTGCCAGCAGTTCGCGGGAGGCCCTCTACAATGAGCAGTTCTTC. Its protein product is CASSSREALYNEQFF.

V and J are TRBV5-1 and TRBJ2-3, with D hard to call. The germline V gene encodes CDR1 SGHRS and CDR2 YFSETQ. The CDR3 covers 16 residues. With 0 bases removed from V and 0 bases from J, the gap between germline ends came to 11 bases. In DNA form, the CDR3 reads TGCGCCAGCAGCTTGGGGCCGGTCTCTAGCACAGATACGCAGTATTTT. Its translation is CASSLGPVSSTDTQYF.

This chain uses TRBV28 with TRBJ1-5, with unresolved D. This CDR3 is built from 11 residues. Trimming left V 4 bases short and J 3 bases short, with 1 base between. The germline V gene encodes CDR1 MDHEN and CDR2 SYDVKM. CDR3 DNA: TGTGCCAGCAGTTACAATCAGCCCCAGCATTTT. It specifies CASSYNQPQHF.

The V call is TRBV19, the J call TRBJ2-1; weak D call: TRBD2 (5 bases). V lost 1 base to trimming and J lost 3 bases, with 10 bases between them. The CDR3 covers 15 residues. The germline gives CDR1 LNHDA, CDR2 SQIVND (reference sequence). The chain's CDR3 is CASSIGYGDYNEQFF. CDR3 DNA sequence: TGTGCCAGTAGTATAGGCTACGGGGACTACAATGAGCAGTTCTTC.

The chain links TRBV7-9 to TRBJ2-1; 9 positions match TRBD2. The CDR3 is 15 amino acids. In germline, CDR1 is SEHNR, CDR2 FQNEAQ (reference sequence). The V gene end was trimmed by 3 bases and the J gene end by 4 bases; junction bases not matched to a gene: 4. CDR3 nucleotides: TGTGCCAGCAGCTTGACGACTAGCGGTTACAATGAGCAGTTCTTC. It is translated as CASSLTTSGYNEQFF.

The J gene is TRBJ1-2, the V gene TRBV28; D is uncertain. Germline V gene lookup returns CDR1 MDHEN and CDR2 SYDVKM. The CDR3 loop spans 14 amino acids. V lost 2 bases to trimming and J lost 4 bases, with 11 bases between them. Written as DNA, the CDR3 is TGTGCCAGCAGTTTACCTGGACGGACCTATGGCTACACCTTC. It codes for CASSLPGRTYGYTF.

This clonotype was seen just once. The genes are TRBV11-2 and TRBJ2-1, with D perhaps matching TRBD2 (7 bases). Between the trimmed V and J ends, which lost 7 bases and 6 bases, there was a span of 13 bases. Looked up from germline, CDR1 is SGHAT and CDR2 is FQNNGV. CDR3 length: 13 amino acids. Here the CDR3 reads CASTLGGLNEQFF. For the CDR3, the DNA is TGTGCCAGCACCCTGGGGGGGCTCAATGAGCAGTTCTTC.

This clonotype was counted between two and nine times. The V gene is TRBV6-5, the J gene TRBJ1-4; tentative D call: TRBD1 (5 bases). V shed 2 bases and J shed 4 bases, with 14 bases lying between them. The germline CDR1 and CDR2 sequences are MNHEY and SVGAGI. The CDR3 totals 16 residues. This CDR3 is CASSYGGREVNEKLFF. The CDR3 nucleotides are TGTGCCAGCAGTTACGGGGGTCGGGAAGTTAATGAAAAACTGTTTTTT.

This chain joins TRBV7-4 and TRBJ1-2; the D is unclear. The germline V gene has CDR1 SGHVT and CDR2 SQSDAQ. The CDR3 has 18 residues. The V end was cut by 5 bases, the J end by 0 bases, with 22 bases between. The CDR3 DNA is TGTGCCAGCAGCAAAAACGCCCGGGCTCCGGTCCCTAACTATGGCTACACCTTC. Amino acid sequence: CASSKNARAPVPNYGYTF.

The chain carries TRBV30 and TRBJ2-7; 12 nucleotides line up with TRBD2. The CDR3 contains 15 residues. Germline trimming cut 1 base from V and 5 bases from J; bases unmatched to any gene: 6. Germline V lookup: CDR1 GTSNPN, CDR2 SVGIG (reference sequence). The CDR3 sequence: CAWSDGGLAGDEQYF. The CDR3 nucleotides read TGTGCCTGGAGTGACGGGGGACTAGCGGGCGACGAGCAGTACTTC.